This T cell receptor (beta chain) was captured in a study of beta chain features in type 1 diabetes. The overall study: Age and gender were similar between patients and healthy donors, as were cell yields. Study-wide results and limits: There was a moderate but significant shortening of TCRB CDR3s in all four CD4+ subsets of Type 1 diabetes patients.

Since all of the isolated RNA was reverse transcribed, expressed TCRB transcripts were what got sequenced. Repertoires were generated with immunoSEQ multiplex PCR, while TCRdb's copy carries only in-frame clones and drops some. The table includes under 300,000 clones, 8% detected once. Sorting with CD45RO/CCR7/CD25/CD127/CD95/CD27 yielded naive, central memory, regulatory and stem-like memory CD4+ cells. The CDR3 is 15 residues long. The junction had 11 bases not matched to a gene; V was cut back by 10 bases and J by 4 bases. Germline CDR1 is ENHRY and CDR2 is SYGVKD. This clone was seen more than once but under ten times. Its cognate antigen is unknown.

Source material: central memory CD4+ T cells from blood. The sequence was collected from a woman in her late teens or twenties in good health. This chain links TRBV10-3 with TRBJ2-3; 10 bases agree with TRBD1. The CDR3 coding sequence is TGTGCCAGTAGACGGGGACAGGGGTCCCCAGATACGCAGTATTTT. Amino acids: CASRRGQGSPDTQYF.